This entry is about one TCR beta chain. The antigen is unknown. Each subset's genomic DNA was shared equally among a number of immunoSEQ plates. Clones were sequenced by immunoSEQ multiplex PCR, and TCRdb holds only the in-frame ones, with some missing. The table records around 600,000 clones, about 97% of them present only once. This entry is derived from a study of shared clonotypes between healthy human individuals. The study's findings and limits: The study sampled only blood, and tissue repertoires likely differ.

This CDR3 contains 15 residues. CDR1 is SGHNT and CDR2 is YYREEE in the germline V gene (reference sequence). V was clipped by 0 bases and J by 9 bases; unmatched bases: 8. Adult donors, all healthy and HIV-negative, had no recent acute infections or vaccinations. This clonotype was sampled from a woman younger than 45 in good health. The chain uses TRBV5-4 and TRBJ2-1; 8 bases match TRBD2. Sequenced: naive CD4+ T cells sorted from blood. Subset of the sample: CD45RA+ positively selected. The CDR3 DNA is TGTGCCAGCAGCTTGGAACCCCCGGCGGGAGGTGAGCAGTTCTTC. As protein: CASSLEPPAGGEQFF.